What follows describes a single T cell receptor beta chain. This sample was included in a study of blood T cell repertoires in COVID-19. Study-level background: Sample material is recorded as cDNA or gDNA derived from T cells, B-cell-depleted T cells, or PBMCs.

Original handling: Quantification of nucleated cells was approximated via reference gene primer amplification. The protocol was immunoSEQ multiplex PCR, while the TCRdb copy is restricted to in-frame clones and leaves out a portion. That table furnishes V, J and clone size, whereas the DNA furnished D and trimming. The data show some 180,000 clones, about 77% seen once. V gave up 4 bases and J gave up 3 bases, with 13 bases separating them. Germline V lookup: CDR1 SGHRS, CDR2 YFSETQ. This CDR3 comprises 15 residues. This receptor was identified in a woman over 75 with active or convalescent COVID-19. The sequenced sample consisted of peripheral blood. The chain combines TRBV5-1 with TRBJ1-4; perhaps TRBD1 as D (6 bases). CDR3 DNA: TGCGCCAGCAGCCCAGGACAGATACCTAATGAAAAACTGTTTTTT. Protein product: CASSPGQIPNEKLFF.